Below are 29 T cell receptor beta chains sequenced from a single sample in a study of blood T cell repertoires in COVID-19 (TCRdb year 2020). The method behind the library was the immunoSEQ multiplex PCR assay. The table comes from immuneACCESS by way of TCRdb, which keeps in-frame sequences with V and J called. Part of the clones is missing from these tables; in studies checked, under half for an unresolved V gene and the rest for unknown reasons. The table for this sample lists 110,000 to 150,000 clones; more than 65% of them were counted only once. The ten top clones hold about 4% of the sample. The sample comprised peripheral blood. The receptors originated from a man aged 55 to 70 with acute or convalescent COVID-19.

Note on this clone: At one of its ends the junction is not consistent with the germline gene, which may arise from a read error. The V gene is TRBV7-7, the J gene TRBJ1-1, with D possibly TRBD1 on 6 matching bases. Germline lookup yields CDR1 SSHAT and CDR2 FNYEAQ (reference sequence). This CDR3 is 15 amino acids long. In nucleotides, the CDR3 is TGTGCTAGCAGCCGCAGGGGACCGGGGGGAACTGAAGCTTTCTTT. This gives the protein CASSRRGPGGTEAFF.

This sequence joins TRBV19 and TRBJ1-1; TRBD1 matches 10 bases. There are 15 residues in the CDR3. J gave up 5 bases and V 4 bases, and 7 bases lay outside the gene matches. The germline V gene has CDR1 LNHDA and CDR2 SQIVND (reference sequence). DNA of the CDR3: TGTGCCAGTAGTAGAGGACAGGGGGTACGGACTGAAGCTTTCTTT. Its translation is CASSRGQGVRTEAFF.

The rearrangement links TRBV30 to TRBJ2-3, with 13 bases lining up with TRBD2. The CDR3 has 16 amino acids. Germline CDR1 GTSNPN, CDR2 SVGIG (reference sequence). V lost 7 bases and J lost 6; bases outside the gene matches: 13. CDR3 loop: CALGTSGTARPDTQYF. The CDR3 DNA follows: TGTGCCTTAGGGACTAGCGGGACTGCCCGGCCTGATACGCAGTATTTT.

The chain recombines TRBV11-2 with TRBJ2-7, with D perhaps matching TRBD2 (6 bases). Germline CDR1 is SGHAT and CDR2 is FQNNGV. The V end lost 4 bases, the J end lost 4 bases, and 14 bases lay between the germline ends. The CDR3 has 14 residues. The CDR3 reads CASSSSGGAYEQYF. Here the CDR3 DNA reads TGTGCCAGCAGCTCCAGCGGAGGGGCTTACGAGCAGTACTTC.

This clone was observed a single time. V and J are TRBV10-3 and TRBJ2-7; 10 bases map to TRBD2. The trim removed 8 bases at V and 6 bases at J, leaving 4 bases unmatched. This CDR3 spans 12 amino acids. CDR1 is ENHRY and CDR2 is SYGVKD in the germline V gene. The CDR3 spells CAILAGDTEQYF. For the CDR3, the DNA is TGTGCCATCCTAGCGGGAGATACCGAGCAGTACTTC.

The chain employs TRBV19 and TRBJ2-7, with TRBD1 identical over 8 bases. The CDR3 sequence is 14 residues long. V lost 5 bases to trimming and J lost 2 bases; unmatched junction nucleotides: 5. CDR1 and CDR2 (germline): LNHDA, SQIVND (reference sequence). The CDR3 sequence is CASSDRDRPYEQYF. In DNA, the CDR3 is TGTGCCAGTAGTGACCGGGACAGGCCCTACGAGCAGTACTTC.

V gene TRBV2 combines with J gene TRBJ2-1; TRBD1 might be the D (6 bases). The ends were cut back, 6 bases at V and 7 bases at J, with 13 bases in the middle. The CDR3 extends over 13 amino acids. Germline values: CDR1 SNHLY, CDR2 FYNNEI. DNA of the CDR3: TGTGCCAGCAGCAACAGGGAAGGGAATGAGCAGTTCTTC. Its translation is CASSNREGNEQFF.

The V call is TRBV6-5, the J call TRBJ2-1, with 9 bases that match TRBD2. The CDR3 runs to 15 residues. V trimming: 6 bases; J trimming: 4 bases; junction bases outside the gene matches: 7. The germline V gene encodes CDR1 MNHEY and CDR2 SVGAGI. The DNA of the CDR3 is TGTGCCAGCAGCCTAGTAGCGGGAGTATACAATGAGCAGTTCTTC. It encodes CASSLVAGVYNEQFF.

This clone was counted at least ten times. The chain combines TRBV3-1 (or the pseudogene TRBV3-2) with TRBJ2-5; no reliable D call. The CDR3 has 13 amino acids. V was clipped by 4 bases and J by 5 bases, with 11 bases between them. CDR1 LGHDT and CDR2 YNNKEL come from the germline V gene (reference sequence). Written as DNA, the CDR3 is TGTGCCAGCAGCCGCGTAGTGCGGGAGACCCAGTACTTC. It specifies CASSRVVRETQYF.

In this sample, this clone turned up once. This chain uses TRBV27 with TRBJ1-2, with unresolved D. Germline CDR1 reads MNHEY; CDR2 reads SMNVEV (reference sequence). Trimming pared 4 bases from V and 8 bases from J, leaving 17 bases between. The CDR3 length is 14 residues. The CDR3 sequence is CASSSGSQAGGYTF. In DNA form, the CDR3 reads TGTGCCAGCAGTTCCGGGAGCCAGGCGGGGGGCTACACCTTC.

The J gene is TRBJ2-3, the V gene TRBV29-1; D is unresolved. This CDR3 is 12 amino acids long. Trimming cost V 3 bases and J 2 bases, with 6 bases left between them. CDR1 is SQVTM and CDR2 is ANQGSEA in the germline V gene. The CDR3 sequence is CSVDAVTDTQYF. CDR3 bases: TGCAGCGTTGATGCAGTCACAGATACGCAGTATTTT.

The V call is TRBV30, the J call TRBJ2-7; perhaps TRBD2 as D (5 bases). The CDR3 covers 13 residues. Germline-derived CDR1 and CDR2 are GTSNPN and SVGIG (reference sequence). With 2 bases removed from V and 2 bases from J, the gap between germline ends came to 10 bases. In DNA, the CDR3 is TGTGCCTGGAGTATAAGCGGCCCCTACGAGCAGTACTTC. Translated, it gives CAWSISGPYEQYF.

V is TRBV10-1 and J is TRBJ1-2; 8 bases align to TRBD1. Germline CDR1 and CDR2: WNHNN and SYGVQD (reference sequence). V lost 5 bases and J lost 2; bases outside the gene matches: 1. The CDR3 has 13 residues. CDR3 sequence: CASSPGGNYGYTF. In DNA form, the CDR3 reads TGCGCCAGCAGTCCAGGGGGCAACTATGGCTACACCTTC.

The chain uses TRBV6-5 and TRBJ2-7; possible D gene TRBD2, 5 bases. Trimming took 0 bases from V and 6 from J, leaving 9 bases between them. Looked up from germline, CDR1 is MNHEY and CDR2 is SVGAGI. The CDR3 spans 13 residues. The DNA of the CDR3 is TGTGCCAGCAGTTACTCTAGAGGGAGCGAGCAGTACTTC. It encodes CASSYSRGSEQYF.

J is TRBJ1-2 and V is TRBV28; D perhaps matches TRBD1 (5 bases). The CDR3 length is 13 residues. Between the trimmed V and J ends, which lost 7 bases and 6 bases, there was a span of 15 bases. Per the germline V gene, CDR1 is MDHEN and CDR2 is SYDVKM. DNA for the CDR3: TGTGCCAGCACCCTGGGGGGAGGGGATGGCTACACCTTC. This encodes CASTLGGGDGYTF.

Only a few counts were recorded for this clone. DNA for the CDR3: TGTGCCAGCAGCTTACTAGCGGGAGGATACAATGAGCAGTTCTTC. Translated: CASSLLAGGYNEQFF. The chain carries TRBV3-1 (or the pseudogene TRBV3-2) and TRBJ2-1, with TRBD2 identical over 12 bases. The ends lost 5 bases at V and 4 bases at J; junction bases unmatched: 3. The germline V gene has CDR1 LGHDT and CDR2 YNNKEL (reference sequence). This CDR3 region has 15 residues.

The chain employs TRBV28 and TRBJ2-2; D gene unclear. The germline gives CDR1 MDHEN, CDR2 SYDVKM. CDR3 length: 17 amino acids. Trimming took 3 bases from V and 2 from J, leaving 16 bases between them. As DNA, the CDR3 is TGTGCCAGCAGTTTTTTGAAGGCCTGGGCCAACACCGGGGAGCTGTTTTTT. Its translation: CASSFLKAWANTGELFF.

This chain joins TRBV5-6 and TRBJ1-2; D remains unclear. The CDR3 has 12 amino acids. V lost 3 bases, J lost 6 bases, and 9 bases lay in between. Germline assignment: CDR1 SGHDT and CDR2 YYEEEE. As DNA, the CDR3 is TGTGCCAGCAGCTCGGTGGGAGATGGCTACACCTTC. It yields the protein CASSSVGDGYTF.

The CDR3 protein is CASMRDRNTGELFF. DNA of the CDR3: TGTGCCAGCATGAGGGACAGGAACACCGGGGAGCTGTTTTTT. The V call is TRBV2, the J call TRBJ2-2; 7 bases are shared with TRBD1. This CDR3 comprises 14 residues. Germline CDR1 reads SNHLY; CDR2 reads FYNNEI. Germline trimming cut 7 bases from V and 1 base from J; bases unmatched to any gene: 3. Full variable domain (remainder filled in from reference TRBV2 and TRBJ2-2): EPEVTQTPSHQVTQMGQEVILRCVPISNHLYFYWYRQILGQKVEFLVSFYNNEISEKSEIFDDQFSVERPDGSNFTLKIRSTKLEDSAMYFCASMRDRNTGELFFGEGSRLTVL.

The chain uses TRBV5-1 and TRBJ1-6, with 9 bases that match TRBD1. This CDR3 has 15 amino acids. V trimming: 4 bases; J trimming: 4 bases; junction bases outside the gene matches: 3. Germline loops: CDR1 SGHRS, CDR2 YFSETQ. The CDR3 region has the DNA TGCGCCAGCAGCGGGGGACAGGGTTATAATTCACCCCTCCACTTT. Amino acids: CASSGGQGYNSPLHF.

The chain is built from TRBV4-1 and TRBJ2-7; D is possibly TRBD1 (6 bases). V lost 4 bases and J lost 4, with 11 bases in between. The germline gives CDR1 MGHRA, CDR2 YSYEKL. This CDR3 has 13 amino acids. The CDR3, as DNA: TGCGCCAGCAGCCTCGGACAGAGATACGAGCAGTACTTC. It yields the protein CASSLGQRYEQYF.

The chain uses TRBV7-7 and TRBJ2-2; 9 nucleotides match TRBD2. Germline CDR1 is SSHAT and CDR2 is FNYEAQ (reference sequence). The CDR3 sequence is 16 residues long. J lost 0 bases, V lost 6 bases, and 5 bases had no gene match. The CDR3 loop reads CASSSTSGANTGELFF. The CDR3 coding sequence is TGTGCCAGCAGTTCGACTAGCGGAGCGAACACCGGGGAGCTGTTTTTT.

This chain uses TRBV6-1 with TRBJ1-1, with 10 bases lining up with TRBD1. V lost 3 bases, J lost 7 bases, and 14 bases stayed unmatched. The CDR3 is 17 residues long. In germline, CDR1 is MNHNS, CDR2 SASEGT. CDR3 amino acids: CASSEGDRGPRGLEAFF. The DNA of the CDR3 is TGTGCCAGCAGTGAGGGGGACAGGGGCCCTCGAGGACTTGAAGCTTTCTTT.

This sequence joins TRBV19 and TRBJ1-2; no clear D gene. V lost 3 bases and J 6 bases, leaving 20 bases between the germline ends. In germline, CDR1 is LNHDA, CDR2 SQIVND (reference sequence). CDR3 length equals 16 residues. The CDR3 region has the DNA TGTGCCAGTAGTATTAGAAGCGACGGGGAGGGCAATGGCTACACCTTC. Its protein is CASSIRSDGEGNGYTF.

The rearrangement joins TRBV10-1 to TRBJ2-3; 12 bases agree with TRBD2. V gave up 3 bases and J gave up 1 base; unmatched junction bases: 2. Germline assignment: CDR1 WNHNN and CDR2 SYGVQD (reference sequence). This CDR3 region has 16 residues. Here the CDR3 DNA reads TGCGCCAGCAGTGAACCTAGCGGGAGGGGCACAGATACGCAGTATTTT. It encodes CASSEPSGRGTDTQYF.

This clone appeared many times. The gene calls are TRBV5-1 and TRBJ1-6; no clear D gene. This CDR3 spans 16 amino acids. V was shortened by 0 bases and J by 15 bases, with 22 bases between the two germline ends. Germline V lookup: CDR1 SGHRS, CDR2 YFSETQ. CDR3 DNA sequence: TGCGCCAGCAGCTTGGGGACGGCGGAAACGGGATGGAACCTCCACTTT. This gives the protein CASSLGTAETGWNLHF.

This clone was seen once. This chain uses TRBV24-1 with TRBJ2-3; weak D call: TRBD2 (6 bases). The V end lost 1 base, the J end lost 4 bases, and 11 bases lay between the germline ends. This CDR3 is built from 15 residues. The germline CDR1 and CDR2 sequences are KGHDR and SFDVKD. The CDR3 spells CATSDLTGDSDTQYF. DNA for the CDR3: TGTGCCACCAGTGATTTAACGGGAGACTCAGATACGCAGTATTTT.

Details on this clone: A read error is likely, as this CDR3 ends without the conserved phenylalanine or tryptophan. Because the CDR3's place on the DNA is in doubt, the DNA is left out and the CDR3 is given as listed by TCRdb. The V call is TRBV2, the J call TRBJ2-7; whether TRBD2, the table's D call, matches the DNA was not checked. The germline V gene encodes CDR1 SNHLY and CDR2 FYNNEI. Inclusive of both ends, the CDR3 amounts to 11 amino acids. The CDR3 region is CASSGGGRQSH.

This chain links TRBV7-7 with TRBJ1-2; TRBD1 agrees at 7 bases. CDR1 is SSHAT, CDR2 FNYEAQ, per germline (reference sequence). This CDR3 comprises 15 residues. J lost 3 bases, V lost 5 bases, and 9 bases had no gene match. The CDR3 sequence: CASSARNRGYYGYTF. For the CDR3, the DNA is TGTGCCAGCAGCGCCCGAAACAGGGGTTACTATGGCTACACCTTC.